This TCR beta chain was observed in a study of cytomegalovirus exposure and HLA in healthy donors. The wider study: Inside one of the first data releases sat tens of millions of unique TCRs taken from HLA-typed donors. General study points: Trimming of TCR beta V- and J-genes showed a link, identified in a later analysis, to a missense DCLRE1C variant. With DRB1 most and HLA-C fewest, TCR association rates differed between HLA loci in a later analysis.

This CDR3 spans 15 amino acids. Germline V gene data show CDR1 as SGHRS and CDR2 as YFSETQ. The junction had 10 bases not matched to a gene; V was cut back by 4 bases and J by 3 bases. PCR involved 60 Vbeta and 13 Jbeta primers. TCRdb keeps only in-frame clones here, not all; method: immunoSEQ multiplex PCR. The sample holds around 89,000 clones, over 70% seen once. When sampled, the donors appeared nominally healthy, though they likely had unrecorded immune exposures. Regarding this clone: No antigen is known for it.

The chain couples TRBV5-1 to TRBJ2-7; 7 bases are shared with TRBD1. Sequenced material: PBMCs. The clonotype originates from a girl aged 2 to 10 in good health and CMV-seropositive. The CDR3 is CASSTGTVELYEQYF. In nucleotides, the CDR3 is TGCGCCAGCAGCACGGGGACAGTCGAGCTCTACGAGCAGTACTTC.